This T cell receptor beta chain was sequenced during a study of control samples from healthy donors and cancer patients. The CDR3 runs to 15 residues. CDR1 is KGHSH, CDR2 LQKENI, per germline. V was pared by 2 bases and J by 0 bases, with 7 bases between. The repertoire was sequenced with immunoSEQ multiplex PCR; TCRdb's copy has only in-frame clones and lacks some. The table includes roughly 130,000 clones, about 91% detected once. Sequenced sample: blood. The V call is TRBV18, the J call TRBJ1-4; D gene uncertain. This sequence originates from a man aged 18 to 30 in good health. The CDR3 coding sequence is TGTGCCAGCTCACCAAACCCCACAACTAATGAAAAACTGTTTTTT. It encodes CASSPNPTTNEKLFF.